The source of this TCR beta chain is a study of regulatory T cells in long-lasting Graves disease. Study details: Newly diagnosed Graves' patients had taken antithyroid drugs under 3 months.

Time point indicated: newly diagnosed GD, antithyroid drugs for less than 3 months. Construction of the TCR library relied on RNA isolated from PBMCs. Construction of TCR beta libraries relied on iRepertoire HTBI primers and on Arm-PCR targeting CDR3 regions. One entry per CDR3 protein results from TCRdb running MiXCR on the multiplex PCR reads. In the table there are about 540,000 distinct CDR3 sequences, about 14% of which are singletons. This sample also belongs to another study, concerning T cells in Graves' hyperthyroidism and ophthalmopathy.

The sequences come from peripheral blood mononuclear cells (PBMCs), collected at new diagnosis, from a patient treated with antithyroid drugs. This receptor was obtained from a man aged 25 to 40 with Graves disease.

CDR3 bases: TGTGCCAGCAGCCAACGACTACTCTACGAGCAGTACTTC. Its translation is CASSQRLLYEQYF. V and J are TRBV4-2 and TRBJ2-7; possible D gene TRBD2, 5 bases. V lost 2 bases and J lost 3, with 8 bases in between. The V gene's germline CDR1 is LGHNA and CDR2 YNFKEQ. There are 13 residues in the CDR3.